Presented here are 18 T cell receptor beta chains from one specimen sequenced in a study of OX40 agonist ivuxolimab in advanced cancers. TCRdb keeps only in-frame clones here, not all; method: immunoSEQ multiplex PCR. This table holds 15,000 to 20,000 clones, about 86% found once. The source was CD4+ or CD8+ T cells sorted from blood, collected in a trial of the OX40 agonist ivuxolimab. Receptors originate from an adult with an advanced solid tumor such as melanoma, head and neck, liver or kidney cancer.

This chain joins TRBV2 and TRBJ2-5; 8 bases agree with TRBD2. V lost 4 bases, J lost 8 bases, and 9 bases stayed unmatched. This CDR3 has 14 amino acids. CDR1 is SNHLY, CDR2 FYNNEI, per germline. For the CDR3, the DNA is TGTGCCAGCAGTGGGAGCGGGGGATGGGGAACCCAGTACTTC. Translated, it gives CASSGSGGWGTQYF.

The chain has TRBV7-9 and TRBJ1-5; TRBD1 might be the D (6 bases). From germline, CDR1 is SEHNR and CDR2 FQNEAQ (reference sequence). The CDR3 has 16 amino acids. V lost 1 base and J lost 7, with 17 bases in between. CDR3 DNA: TGTGCCAGCAGCTTAGTAGGGGGGGCGCAGGGGCAGCCCCAGCATTTT. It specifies CASSLVGGAQGQPQHF.

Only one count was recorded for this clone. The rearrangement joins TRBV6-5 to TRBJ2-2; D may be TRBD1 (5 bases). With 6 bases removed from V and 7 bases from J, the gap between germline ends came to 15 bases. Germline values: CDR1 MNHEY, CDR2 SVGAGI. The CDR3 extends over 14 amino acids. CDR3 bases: TGTGCCAGCAGGTCCACAGGATCCGGCGGGGAGCTGTTTTTT. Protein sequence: CASRSTGSGGELFF.

CDR3: CASSLWAGASTDTQYF. CDR3 nucleotide sequence: TGTGCCAGCAGCTTATGGGCGGGGGCTAGCACAGATACGCAGTATTTT. This chain joins TRBV7-3 and TRBJ2-3; a weak D match, TRBD2 (7 bases). CDR3 size: 16 residues. Germline CDR1 reads SGHTA; CDR2 reads FQGTGA. V gave up 2 bases and J gave up 0 bases, with 12 bases separating them. The entire variable domain, with the rest obtained from reference TRBV7-3 and TRBJ2-3, is as follows: GAGVSQTPSNKVTEKGKYVELRCDPISGHTALYWYRQSLGQGPEFLIYFQGTGAADDSGLPNDRFFAVRPEGSVSTLKIQRTERGDSAVYLCASSLWAGASTDTQYFGPGTRLTVL.

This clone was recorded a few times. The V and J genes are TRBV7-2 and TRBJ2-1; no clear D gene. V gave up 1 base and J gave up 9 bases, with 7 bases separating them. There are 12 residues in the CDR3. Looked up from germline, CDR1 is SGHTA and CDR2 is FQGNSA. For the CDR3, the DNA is TGTGCCAGCAGCTTAGGCCCTGGTGAGCAGTTCTTC. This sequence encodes CASSLGPGEQFF.

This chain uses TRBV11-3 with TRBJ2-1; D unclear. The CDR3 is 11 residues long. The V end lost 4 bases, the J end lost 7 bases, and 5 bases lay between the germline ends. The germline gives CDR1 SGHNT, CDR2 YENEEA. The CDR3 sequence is CASSSENEQFF. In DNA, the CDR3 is TGTGCCAGCAGCTCCGAAAATGAGCAGTTCTTC.

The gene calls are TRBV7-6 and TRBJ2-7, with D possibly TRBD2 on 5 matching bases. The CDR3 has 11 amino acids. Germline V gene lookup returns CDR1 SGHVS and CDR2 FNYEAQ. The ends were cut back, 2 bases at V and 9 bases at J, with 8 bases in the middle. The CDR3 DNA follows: TGTGCCAGCAGCTTATTCGGAGGGCAGTACTTC. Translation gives CASSLFGGQYF.

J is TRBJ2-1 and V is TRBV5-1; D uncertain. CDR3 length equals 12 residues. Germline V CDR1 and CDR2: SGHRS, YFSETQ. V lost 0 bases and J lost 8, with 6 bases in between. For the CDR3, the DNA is TGCGCCAGCAGCTTGGAGGGATATGAGCAGTTCTTC. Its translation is CASSLEGYEQFF.

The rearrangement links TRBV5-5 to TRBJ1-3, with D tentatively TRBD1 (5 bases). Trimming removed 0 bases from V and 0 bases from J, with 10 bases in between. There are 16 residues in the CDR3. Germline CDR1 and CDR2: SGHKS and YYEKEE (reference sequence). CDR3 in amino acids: CASSLGQPNSGNTIYF. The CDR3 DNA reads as TGTGCCAGCAGCTTGGGACAGCCTAACTCTGGAAACACCATATATTTT.

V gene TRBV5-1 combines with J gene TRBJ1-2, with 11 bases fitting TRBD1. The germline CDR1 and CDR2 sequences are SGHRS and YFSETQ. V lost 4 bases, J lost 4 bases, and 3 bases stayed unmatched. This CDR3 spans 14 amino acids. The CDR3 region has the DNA TGCGCCAGCAGCCAAGGACAGGGGGCCTATGGCTACACCTTC. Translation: CASSQGQGAYGYTF.

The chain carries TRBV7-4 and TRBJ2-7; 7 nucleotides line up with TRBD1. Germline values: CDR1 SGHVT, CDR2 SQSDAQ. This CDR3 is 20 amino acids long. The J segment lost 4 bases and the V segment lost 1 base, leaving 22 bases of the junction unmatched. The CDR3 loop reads CASSLEASGTGAQYCYEQYF. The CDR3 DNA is TGTGCCAGCAGCTTAGAGGCATCTGGAACAGGGGCGCAATATTGTTACGAGCAGTACTTC. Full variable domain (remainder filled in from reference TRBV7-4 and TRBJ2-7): GAGVSQSPRYKVAKRGRDVALRCDSISGHVTLYWYRQTLGQGSEVLTYSQSDAQRDKSGRPSGRFSAERPERSVSTLKIQRTEQGDSAVYLCASSLEASGTGAQYCYEQYFGPGTRLTVT.

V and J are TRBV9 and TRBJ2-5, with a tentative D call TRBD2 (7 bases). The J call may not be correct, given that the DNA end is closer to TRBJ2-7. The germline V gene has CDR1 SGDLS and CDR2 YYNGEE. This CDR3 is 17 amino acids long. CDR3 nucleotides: TGTGCCAGCAGCGCCGGACTAGGGGGGTTGTACGCGGACGAGCAGTACTTC. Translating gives CASSAGLGGLYADEQYF.

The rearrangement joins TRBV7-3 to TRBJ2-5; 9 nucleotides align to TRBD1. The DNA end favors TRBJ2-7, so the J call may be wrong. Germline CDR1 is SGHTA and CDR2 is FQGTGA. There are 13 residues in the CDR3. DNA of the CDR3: TGTGCCAGCAGCTCGACAGGGGGCTACGAGCAGTACTTC. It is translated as CASSSTGGYEQYF.

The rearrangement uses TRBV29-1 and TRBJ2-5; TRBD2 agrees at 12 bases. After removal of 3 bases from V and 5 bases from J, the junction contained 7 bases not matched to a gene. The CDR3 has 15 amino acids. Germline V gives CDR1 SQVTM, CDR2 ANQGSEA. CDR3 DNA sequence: TGCAGCGTTGAGGTTCTAGCGGGAGGGAGGGAGACCCAGTACTTC. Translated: CSVEVLAGGRETQYF. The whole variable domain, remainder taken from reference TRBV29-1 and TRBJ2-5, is SAVISQKPSRDICQRGTSLTIQCQVDSQVTMMFWYRQQPGQSLTLIATANQGSEATYESGFVIDKFPISRPNLTFSTLTVSNMSPEDSSIYLCSVEVLAGGRETQYFGPGTRLLVL.

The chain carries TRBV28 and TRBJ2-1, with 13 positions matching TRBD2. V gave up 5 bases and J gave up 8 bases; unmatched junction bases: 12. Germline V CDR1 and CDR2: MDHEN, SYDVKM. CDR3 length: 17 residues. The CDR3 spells CASSGGKLAGGVDEQFF. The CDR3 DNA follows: TGTGCCAGCAGTGGGGGGAAACTAGCGGGAGGGGTGGATGAGCAGTTCTTC.

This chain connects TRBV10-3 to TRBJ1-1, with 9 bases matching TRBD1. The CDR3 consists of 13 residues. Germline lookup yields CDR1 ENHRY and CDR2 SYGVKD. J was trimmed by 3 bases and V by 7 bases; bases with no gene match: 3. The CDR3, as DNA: TGTGCCATCACCAGGACAGGGGACACTGAAGCTTTCTTT. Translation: CAITRTGDTEAFF.

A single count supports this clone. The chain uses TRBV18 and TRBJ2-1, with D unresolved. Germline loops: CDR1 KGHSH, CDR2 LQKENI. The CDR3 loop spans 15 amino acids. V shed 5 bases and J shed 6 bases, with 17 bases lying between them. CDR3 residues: CASSLAPATSNEQFF. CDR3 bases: TGTGCCAGCTCATTAGCCCCAGCGACCTCCAATGAGCAGTTCTTC.

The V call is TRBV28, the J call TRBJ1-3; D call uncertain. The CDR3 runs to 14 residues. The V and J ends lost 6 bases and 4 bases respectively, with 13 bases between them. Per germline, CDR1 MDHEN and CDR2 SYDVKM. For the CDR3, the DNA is TGTGCCAGCAGGGGTGGGGTGGTGGGAAACACCATATATTTT. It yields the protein CASRGGVVGNTIYF.